Following are 10 T cell receptor beta chains from one sample sequenced in a study of cytotoxic CD8 clonotypes in ibrutinib-treated CLL. Repertoires were generated with immunoSEQ multiplex PCR, while TCRdb's copy carries only in-frame clones and drops some. The table has hundreds of thousands of clones, roughly 74% seen once; the top ten hold 15%. The sample here was PBMCs, taken after 24 months of ibrutinib treatment. All receptors come from a human donor with chronic lymphocytic leukemia.

Only a few counts were recorded for this clone. V and J are TRBV4-2 and TRBJ1-5; D is possibly TRBD1 (5 bases). CDR1 LGHNA and CDR2 YNFKEQ come from the germline V gene. V lost 2 bases, J lost 0 bases, and 17 bases lay in between. The CDR3 is made up of 18 amino acids. CDR3 sequence reads: CASSQLGTGDYSNQPQHF. The CDR3 DNA sequence: TGTGCCAGCAGCCAATTAGGGACGGGTGACTATAGCAATCAGCCCCAGCATTTT.

The chain couples TRBV4-3 to TRBJ1-2; 7 nucleotides line up with TRBD1. Germline V CDR1 and CDR2: LGHNA, YSLEER. The junction had 6 bases not matched to a gene; V was cut back by 3 bases and J by 5 bases. This CDR3 is 14 amino acids long. Written as DNA, the CDR3 is TGCGCCAGCAGCCACGAGACAGGGTCTTATGGCTACACCTTC. It is translated as CASSHETGSYGYTF.

V is TRBV28 and J is TRBJ1-5; no clear D. With 7 bases removed from V and 4 bases from J, the gap between germline ends came to 14 bases. This CDR3 spans 14 amino acids. CDR1 and CDR2 (germline): MDHEN, SYDVKM. The CDR3 region has the DNA TGTGCCAGCACCGAAAGAGTCTCGAATCAGCCCCAGCATTTT. Protein product: CASTERVSNQPQHF.

The chain links TRBV5-1 to TRBJ2-3; D is possibly TRBD1 (6 bases). Deletions cut 1 base from V and 3 bases from J, with 15 bases between. There are 16 residues in the CDR3. Germline-derived CDR1 and CDR2 are SGHRS and YFSETQ. The CDR3 loop is CASSLYRAQPTDTQYF. The CDR3 nucleotides read TGCGCCAGCAGCTTGTACAGGGCCCAGCCGACAGATACGCAGTATTTT.

Only one count was recorded for this clone. The rearrangement uses TRBV4-2 and TRBJ2-1, with D possibly TRBD2 on 5 matching bases. Trimming took 6 bases from V and 6 from J, leaving 12 bases between them. The length of the CDR3 is 13 residues. Germline-derived CDR1 and CDR2 are LGHNA and YNFKEQ. CDR3 nucleotide sequence: TGTGCCAGCAGTCCTGGAGGTGTCAATGAGCAGTTCTTC. Translating it yields CASSPGGVNEQFF.

This CDR3 reads CASSLSGRGTEAFF. The DNA for the CDR3 is TGTGCCAGCAGTTTATCCGGCAGGGGCACTGAAGCTTTCTTT. The chain employs TRBV27 and TRBJ1-1, with D possibly TRBD1 on 6 matching bases. Germline loops: CDR1 MNHEY, CDR2 SMNVEV (reference sequence). The V and J ends lost 0 bases and 4 bases respectively, with 9 bases between them. The CDR3 sequence is 14 residues long.

The V call is TRBV30, the J call TRBJ1-1, with D perhaps matching TRBD1 (6 bases). The V gene's germline CDR1 is GTSNPN and CDR2 SVGIG (reference sequence). Trimming removed 5 bases at V and 1 base at J, with 17 bases between. The CDR3 consists of 15 residues. CDR3 coding DNA: TGTGCCTGGCGGGATCCGACAGGCGCGAACACTGAAGCTTTCTTT. Amino acid sequence: CAWRDPTGANTEAFF. The full variable domain, its missing parts supplied by reference TRBV30 and TRBJ1-1, is SQTIHQWPATLVQPVGSPLSLECTVEGTSNPNLYWYRQAAGRGLQLLFYSVGIGQISSEVPQNLSASRPQDRQFILSSKKLLLSDSGFYLCAWRDPTGANTEAFFGQGTRLTVV.

The V and J genes are TRBV2 and TRBJ1-5; TRBD1 matches 7 bases. CDR3 length equals 14 residues. V was pared by 5 bases and J by 3 bases, with 4 bases of the junction left unmatched. Germline values: CDR1 SNHLY, CDR2 FYNNEI. CDR3 sequence: CASSTGVYNQPQHF. As DNA, the CDR3 is TGTGCCAGCAGTACAGGGGTTTACAATCAGCCCCAGCATTTT.

Comment on this clone: The junction departs from germline at one end; a sequencing error may be responsible. The sample carries other DNA sequences with the same CDR3. The rearrangement joins TRBV28 to TRBJ2-1; 8 bases align to TRBD2. The CDR3 loop spans 13 amino acids. CDR1 is MDHEN and CDR2 is SYDVKM in the germline V gene. The CDR3 region has the DNA TGTGCCAGCAGTTCACTAGCGGACAATGAGCAATTCTTC. This gives the protein CASSSLADNEQFF.

The chain is built from TRBV4-3 and TRBJ2-3; 12 positions agree with TRBD2. Germline CDR1 and CDR2: LGHNA and YSLEER. The V and J ends lost 4 bases and 5 bases, in that order; junction bases with no gene match: 10. The CDR3 runs to 17 residues. CDR3 amino acids: CASSRAHRTSGKDTQYF. As DNA, the CDR3 is TGCGCCAGCAGCCGCGCTCATCGGACTAGCGGGAAAGATACGCAGTATTTT.